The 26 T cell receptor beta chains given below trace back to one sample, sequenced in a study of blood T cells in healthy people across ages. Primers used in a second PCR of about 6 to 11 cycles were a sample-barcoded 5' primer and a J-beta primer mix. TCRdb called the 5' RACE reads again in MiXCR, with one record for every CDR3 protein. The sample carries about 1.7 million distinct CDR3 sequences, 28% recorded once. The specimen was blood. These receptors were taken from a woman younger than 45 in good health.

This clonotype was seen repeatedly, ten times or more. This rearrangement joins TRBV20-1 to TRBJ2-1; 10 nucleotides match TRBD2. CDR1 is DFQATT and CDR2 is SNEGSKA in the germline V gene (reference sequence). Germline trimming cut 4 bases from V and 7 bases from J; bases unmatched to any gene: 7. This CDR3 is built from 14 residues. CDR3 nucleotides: TGCAGTGCTAAAGGGACTAGCGTGGAGAATGAGCAGTTCTTC. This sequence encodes CSAKGTSVENEQFF.

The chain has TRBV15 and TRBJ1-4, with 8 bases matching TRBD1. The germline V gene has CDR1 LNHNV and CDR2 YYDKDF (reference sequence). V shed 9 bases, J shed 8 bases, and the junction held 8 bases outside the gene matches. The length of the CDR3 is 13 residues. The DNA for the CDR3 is TGTGCCACGTCACAGGGACAGGTGGAAAAACTGTTTTTT. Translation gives CATSQGQVEKLFF.

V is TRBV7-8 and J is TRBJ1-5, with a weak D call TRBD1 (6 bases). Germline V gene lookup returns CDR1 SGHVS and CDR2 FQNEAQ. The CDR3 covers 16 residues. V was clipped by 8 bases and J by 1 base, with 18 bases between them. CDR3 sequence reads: CASCSVGGLSNQPQHF. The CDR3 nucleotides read TGTGCCAGCTGCTCGGTGGGGGGCCTAAGCAATCAGCCCCAGCATTTT. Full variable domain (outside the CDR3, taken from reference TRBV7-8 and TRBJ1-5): GAGVSQSPRYKVAKRGQDVALRCDPISGHVSLFWYQQALGQGPEFLTYFQNEAQLDKSGLPSDRFFAERPEGSVSTLKIQRTQQEDSAVYLCASCSVGGLSNQPQHFGDGTRLSIL.

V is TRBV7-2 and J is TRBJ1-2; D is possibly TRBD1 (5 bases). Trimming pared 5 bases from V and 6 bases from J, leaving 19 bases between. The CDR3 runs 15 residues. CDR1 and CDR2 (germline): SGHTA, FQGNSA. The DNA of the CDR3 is TGTGCCAGCAGCCAAACGCCGGGACTCATGAATGGCTACACCTTC. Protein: CASSQTPGLMNGYTF.

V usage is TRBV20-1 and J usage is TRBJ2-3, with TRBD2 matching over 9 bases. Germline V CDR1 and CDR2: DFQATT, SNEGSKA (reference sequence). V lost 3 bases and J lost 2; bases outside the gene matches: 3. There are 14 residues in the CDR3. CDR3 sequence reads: CSARVAGDTDTQYF. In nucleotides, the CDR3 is TGCAGTGCTAGGGTAGCGGGAGACACAGATACGCAGTATTTT.

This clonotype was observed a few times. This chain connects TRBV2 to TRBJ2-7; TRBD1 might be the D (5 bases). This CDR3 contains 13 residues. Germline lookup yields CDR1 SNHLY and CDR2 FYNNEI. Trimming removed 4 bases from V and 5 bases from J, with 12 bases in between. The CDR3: CASSGRQKDEQYF. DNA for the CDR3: TGTGCCAGCAGTGGGCGACAGAAGGACGAGCAGTACTTC.

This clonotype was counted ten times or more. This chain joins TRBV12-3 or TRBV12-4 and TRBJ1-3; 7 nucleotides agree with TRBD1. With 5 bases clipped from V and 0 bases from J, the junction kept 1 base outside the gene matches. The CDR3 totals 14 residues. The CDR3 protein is CASSRTGSGNTIYF. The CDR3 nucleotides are TGTGCCAGCAGTAGGACAGGCTCTGGAAACACCATATATTTT.

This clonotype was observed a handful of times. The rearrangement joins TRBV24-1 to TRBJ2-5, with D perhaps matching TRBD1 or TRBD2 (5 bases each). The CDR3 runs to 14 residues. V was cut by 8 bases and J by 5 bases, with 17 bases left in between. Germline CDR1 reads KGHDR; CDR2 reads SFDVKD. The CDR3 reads CATIRSRERETQYF. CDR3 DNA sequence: TGTGCCACCATAAGAAGCAGGGAGCGGGAGACCCAGTACTTC.

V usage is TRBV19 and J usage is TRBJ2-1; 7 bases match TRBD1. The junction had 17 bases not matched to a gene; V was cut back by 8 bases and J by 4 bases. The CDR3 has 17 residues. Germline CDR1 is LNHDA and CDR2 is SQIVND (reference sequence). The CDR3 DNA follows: TGTGCCAGTTCAGATACAGGGGCCGCACTAAAATACAATGAGCAGTTCTTC. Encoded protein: CASSDTGAALKYNEQFF.

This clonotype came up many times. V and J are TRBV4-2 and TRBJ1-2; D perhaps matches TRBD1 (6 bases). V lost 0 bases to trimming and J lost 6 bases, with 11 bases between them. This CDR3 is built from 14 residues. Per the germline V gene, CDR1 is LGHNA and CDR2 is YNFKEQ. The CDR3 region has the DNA TGTGCCAGCAGCCAAGAGCGGGCAGGGGATGGCTACACCTTC. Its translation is CASSQERAGDGYTF.

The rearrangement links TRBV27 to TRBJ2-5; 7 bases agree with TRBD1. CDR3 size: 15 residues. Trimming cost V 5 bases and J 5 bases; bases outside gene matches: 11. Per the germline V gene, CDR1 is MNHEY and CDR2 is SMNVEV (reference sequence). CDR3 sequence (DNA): TGTGCCAGCAGTACCAGCCGACAGGGAAGGGAGACCCAGTACTTC. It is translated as CASSTSRQGRETQYF.

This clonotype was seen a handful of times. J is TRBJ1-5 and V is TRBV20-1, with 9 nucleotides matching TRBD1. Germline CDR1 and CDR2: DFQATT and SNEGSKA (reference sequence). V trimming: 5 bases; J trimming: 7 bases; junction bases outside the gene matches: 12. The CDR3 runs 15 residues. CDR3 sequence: CSARRTGVDRQPQHF. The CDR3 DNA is TGCAGTGCTCGTAGGACAGGGGTCGATAGGCAGCCCCAGCATTTT.

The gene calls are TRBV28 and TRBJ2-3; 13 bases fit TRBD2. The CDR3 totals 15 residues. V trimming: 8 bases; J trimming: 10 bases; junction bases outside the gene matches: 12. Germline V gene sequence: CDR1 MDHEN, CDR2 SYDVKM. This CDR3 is CASPGTSGGAGAQYF. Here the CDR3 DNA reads TGTGCCAGCCCCGGAACTAGCGGGGGGGCCGGGGCGCAGTATTTT.

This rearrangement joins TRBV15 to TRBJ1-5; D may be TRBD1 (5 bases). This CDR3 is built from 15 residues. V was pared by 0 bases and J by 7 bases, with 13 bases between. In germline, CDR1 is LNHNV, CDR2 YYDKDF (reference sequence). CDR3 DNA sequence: TGTGCCACCAGCAGAGATCGGGCCCAGGGACAGCCCCAGCATTTT. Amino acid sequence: CATSRDRAQGQPQHF.

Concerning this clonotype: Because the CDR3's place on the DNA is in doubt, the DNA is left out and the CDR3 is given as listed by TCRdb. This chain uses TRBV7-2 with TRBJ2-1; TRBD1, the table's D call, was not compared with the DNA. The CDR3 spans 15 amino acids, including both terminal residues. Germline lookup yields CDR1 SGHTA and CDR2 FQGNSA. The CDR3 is CASSFGQGIGNERFF.

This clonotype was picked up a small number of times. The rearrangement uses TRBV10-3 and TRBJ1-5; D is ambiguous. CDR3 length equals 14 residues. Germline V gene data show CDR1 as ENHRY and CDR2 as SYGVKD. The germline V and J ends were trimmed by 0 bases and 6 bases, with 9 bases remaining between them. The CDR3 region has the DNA TGTGCCATCAGTGAGTCTTCAGGAACTCAGCCCCAGCATTTT. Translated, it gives CAISESSGTQPQHF.

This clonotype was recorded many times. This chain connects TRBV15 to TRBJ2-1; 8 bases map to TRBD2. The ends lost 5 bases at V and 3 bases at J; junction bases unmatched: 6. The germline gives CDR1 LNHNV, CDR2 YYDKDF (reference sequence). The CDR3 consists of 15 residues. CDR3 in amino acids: CATSPPGTSYNEQFF. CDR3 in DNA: TGTGCCACCAGCCCCCCGGGGACTAGCTACAATGAGCAGTTCTTC.

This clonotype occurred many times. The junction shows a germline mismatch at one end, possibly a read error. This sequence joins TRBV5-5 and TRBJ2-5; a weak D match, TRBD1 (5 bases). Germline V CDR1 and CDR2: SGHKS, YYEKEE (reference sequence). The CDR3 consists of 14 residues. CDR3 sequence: CASSLGLGRETQYF. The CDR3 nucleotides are TGTGCCAGCAGTTTGGGGCTGGGTCGGGAGACCCAGTACTTC.

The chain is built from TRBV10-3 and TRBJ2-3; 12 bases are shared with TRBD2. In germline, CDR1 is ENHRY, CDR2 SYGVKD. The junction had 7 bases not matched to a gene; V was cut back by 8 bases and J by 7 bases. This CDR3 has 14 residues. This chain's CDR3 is CAIGLTSGRNTQYF. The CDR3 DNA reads TGTGCCATCGGATTGACTAGCGGGAGAAATACGCAGTATTTT.

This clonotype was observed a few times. The CDR3 loop reads CASSQTPRKETQYF. DNA of the CDR3: TGCGCCAGCAGCCAAACGCCCAGGAAAGAGACCCAGTACTTC. The chain combines TRBV4-1 with TRBJ2-5; D is unclear. CDR1 is MGHRA, CDR2 YSYEKL, per germline. Trimming took 2 bases from V and 3 from J, leaving 10 bases between them. The CDR3 length is 14 residues.

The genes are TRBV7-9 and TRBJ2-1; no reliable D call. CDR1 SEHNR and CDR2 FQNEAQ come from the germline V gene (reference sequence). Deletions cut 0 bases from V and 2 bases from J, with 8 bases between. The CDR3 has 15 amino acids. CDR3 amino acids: CASSLALATYNEQFF. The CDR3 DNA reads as TGTGCCAGCAGCTTAGCGCTCGCTACCTACAATGAGCAGTTCTTC.

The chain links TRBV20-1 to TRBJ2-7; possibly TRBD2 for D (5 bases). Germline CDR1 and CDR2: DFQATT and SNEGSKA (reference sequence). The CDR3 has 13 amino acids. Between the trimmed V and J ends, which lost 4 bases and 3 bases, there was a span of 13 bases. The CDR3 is CSANRGLGYEQYF. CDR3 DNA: TGCAGTGCTAATCGGGGTCTTGGCTACGAGCAGTACTTC.

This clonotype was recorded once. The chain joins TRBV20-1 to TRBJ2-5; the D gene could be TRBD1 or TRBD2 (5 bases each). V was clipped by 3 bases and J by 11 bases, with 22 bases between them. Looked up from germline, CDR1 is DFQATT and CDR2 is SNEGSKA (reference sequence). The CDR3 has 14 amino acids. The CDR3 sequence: CSASSQGPNNEQYF. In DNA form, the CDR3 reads TGCAGTGCTAGCAGCCAGGGACCAAACAATGAGCAGTACTTC.

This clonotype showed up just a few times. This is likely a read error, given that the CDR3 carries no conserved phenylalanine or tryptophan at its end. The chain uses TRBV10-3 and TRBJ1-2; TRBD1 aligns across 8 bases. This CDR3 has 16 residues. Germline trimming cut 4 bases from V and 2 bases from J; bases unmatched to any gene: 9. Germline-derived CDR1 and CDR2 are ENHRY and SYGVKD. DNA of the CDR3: TGTGCCATCAGTGCCAGTCTGGGGACAGGCAACTATGGCTACACCATC. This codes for CAISASLGTGNYGYTI.

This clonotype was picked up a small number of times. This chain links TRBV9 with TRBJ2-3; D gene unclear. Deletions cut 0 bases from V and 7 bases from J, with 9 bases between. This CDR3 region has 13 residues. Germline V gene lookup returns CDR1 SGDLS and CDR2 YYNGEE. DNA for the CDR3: TGTGCCAGCAGCGTAGCGGAGAGCAATACGCAGTATTTT. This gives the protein CASSVAESNTQYF.

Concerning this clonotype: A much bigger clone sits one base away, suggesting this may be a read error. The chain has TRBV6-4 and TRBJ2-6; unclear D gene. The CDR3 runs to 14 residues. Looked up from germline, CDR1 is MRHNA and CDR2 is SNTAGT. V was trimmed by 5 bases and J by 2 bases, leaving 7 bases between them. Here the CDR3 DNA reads TGTGCCAGCAGTATAGGGACTGGGGCCAACGTCCTGACTTTC. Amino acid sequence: CASSIGTGANVLTF.